The clone carrying this T cell receptor beta chain was seen many times. Antigen unknown. These data originate in a study of cytomegalovirus exposure and HLA in healthy donors. Study-level points and caveats: In an earlier analysis, in roughly 600 donors, most V segments appeared productive either ~90% or ~30% of the time. Among donors in an Asian-associated ancestry cluster, a later analysis reportedly found fewer N-insertions than the approximately 670-donor mean. A later analysis linked a missense variant in DCLRE1C to the trimming of TCR beta V and J genes.

Amplification used 60 Vbeta primers and 13 Jbeta primers. Generated by immunoSEQ multiplex PCR, the TCRdb table keeps only in-frame clones and is missing some. Here the sample spans roughly 130,000 clones, 8% to 9.5% being singletons. Per the germline V gene, CDR1 is SNHLY and CDR2 is FYNNEI. This CDR3 contains 15 residues. The trim removed 8 bases at V and 3 bases at J, leaving 5 bases unmatched. Participants comprised healthy donors of bone marrow. Sequencing was carried out using PBMCs. The J gene is TRBJ1-5, the V gene TRBV2; 12 bases fit TRBD1. This clonotype originated in a man in his forties or fifties in good health and CMV-seronegative. The CDR3 region is CASGGTGGNNQPQHF. The CDR3 DNA reads as TGTGCCAGCGGGGGGACAGGGGGCAACAATCAGCCCCAGCATTTT.